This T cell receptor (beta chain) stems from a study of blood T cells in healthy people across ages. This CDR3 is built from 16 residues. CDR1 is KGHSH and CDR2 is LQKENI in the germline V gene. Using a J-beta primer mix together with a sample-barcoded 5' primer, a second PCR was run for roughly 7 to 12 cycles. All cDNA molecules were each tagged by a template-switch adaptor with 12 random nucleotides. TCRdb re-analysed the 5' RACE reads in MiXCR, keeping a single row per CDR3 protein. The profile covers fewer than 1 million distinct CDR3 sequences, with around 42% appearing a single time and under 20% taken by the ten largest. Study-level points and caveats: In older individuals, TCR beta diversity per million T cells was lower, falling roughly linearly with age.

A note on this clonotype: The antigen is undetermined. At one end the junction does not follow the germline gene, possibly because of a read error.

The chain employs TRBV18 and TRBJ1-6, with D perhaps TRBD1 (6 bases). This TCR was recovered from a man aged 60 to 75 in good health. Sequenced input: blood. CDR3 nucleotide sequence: TGTGCCAGCTCATCGGCCAGGGGATCTGAGAACTCACCCCCCCACTTT. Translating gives CASSSARGSENSPPHF.